The present TCR beta chain was sequenced within a study of blood T cell repertoires in COVID-19. At the level of the study: Both acute and convalescent COVID-19 samples were obtained from the United States, Italy and Spain. T cells, B-cell-depleted T cells, or PBMCs supplied cDNA or gDNA.

The CDR3 contains 15 residues. CDR1 and CDR2 from the germline V gene are SGHDT and YYEEEE. Trimming took 2 bases from V and 2 from J; bases not matched to a gene: 3. Per the authors' pipeline: Amplification from reference gene primers served as the basis for estimated nucleated cell counts. Only in-frame clones appear in the TCRdb table, and some are missing; sequencing was by immunoSEQ multiplex PCR. V and J calls and clone size follow that table, whereas D and trimming were derived from the DNA. The sample records fewer than 75,000 clones, 85% to 95% being singletons. The sample was peripheral blood. The chain couples TRBV5-6 to TRBJ2-1; 8 bases agree with TRBD1. The receptor was derived from a middle-aged man with active COVID-19. The CDR3 coding sequence is TGTGCCAGCAGCTTCGACAGGGGACCCTACAATGAGCAGTTCTTC. Translating it yields CASSFDRGPYNEQFF. The whole variable domain, remainder taken from reference TRBV5-6 and TRBJ2-1, is DAGVTQSPTHLIKTRGQQVTLRCSPKSGHDTVSWYQQALGQGPQFIFQYYEEEERQRGNFPDRFSGHQFPNYSSELNVNALLLGDSALYLCASSFDRGPYNEQFFGPGTRLTVL.